Each of the 12 T cell receptor beta chains below was sequenced from the same sample in a study of T cell changes during pregnancy in multiple sclerosis. Sequencing was performed with immunoSEQ multiplex PCR; in TCRdb, only in-frame clones are kept and a portion is missing. The sample holds 45,000 to 50,000 clones; around nine tenths are singletons and the top ten take about 0.41%. Sequenced here: CD4+ T cells from peripheral blood mononuclear cells, sampled in the second trimester of pregnancy. The receptor set was obtained from a female donor in good health, enrolled as a control in a pregnancy study.

In its sample, this clone was seen once. The rearrangement joins TRBV9 to TRBJ1-1; TRBD1 is a possible D gene (6 bases). V was cut by 0 bases and J by 4 bases, with 13 bases left in between. CDR3 length: 15 residues. Germline V lookup: CDR1 SGDLS, CDR2 YYNGEE. The CDR3: CASSVADPGATEAFF. The CDR3 DNA reads as TGTGCCAGCAGCGTAGCTGACCCAGGGGCCACTGAAGCTTTCTTT. Based on the CDR3 plus reference TRBV9 and TRBJ1-1, the full variable domain is DSGVTQTPKHLITATGQRVTLRCSPRSGDLSVYWYQQSLDQGLQFLIQYYNGEERAKGNILERFSAQQFPDLHSELNLSSLELGDSALYFCASSVADPGATEAFFGQGTRLTVV.

The CDR3: CASSPAGVNTEAFF. Written as DNA, the CDR3 is TGTGCCAGCAGCCCCGCGGGGGTGAACACTGAAGCTTTCTTT. The chain recombines TRBV7-9 with TRBJ1-1; D possibly corresponds to TRBD1 (5 bases). CDR1 and CDR2 from the germline V gene are SEHNR and FQNEAQ (reference sequence). V lost 5 bases and J lost 0, with 10 bases in between. This CDR3 comprises 14 residues.

This clone has only a few counts. The rearrangement uses TRBV7-2 and TRBJ1-3, with 7 bases matching TRBD1. With 4 bases clipped from V and 4 bases from J, the junction kept 4 bases outside the gene matches. The CDR3 loop spans 14 amino acids. Germline CDR1 SGHTA, CDR2 FQGNSA. In nucleotides, the CDR3 is TGTGCCAGCAGCTCACAGGGGACGGGAAACACCATATATTTT. Protein product: CASSSQGTGNTIYF. Full variable domain (missing parts from reference TRBV7-2 and TRBJ1-3): GAGVSQSPSNKVTEKGKDVELRCDPISGHTALYWYRQSLGQGLEFLIYFQGNSAPDKSGLPSDRFSAERTGGSVSTLTIQRTQQEDSAVYLCASSSQGTGNTIYFGEGSWLTVV.

This chain joins TRBV5-1 and TRBJ2-1; perhaps TRBD1 as D (6 bases). Germline V gives CDR1 SGHRS, CDR2 YFSETQ. Trimming removed 0 bases at V and 6 bases at J, with 10 bases between. The CDR3 covers 14 residues. CDR3 sequence reads: CASSLALQGNEQFF. CDR3 DNA sequence: TGCGCCAGCAGCTTGGCTCTACAGGGCAATGAGCAGTTCTTC. Based on the CDR3 plus reference TRBV5-1 and TRBJ2-1, the full variable domain is KAGVTQTPRYLIKTRGQQVTLSCSPISGHRSVSWYQQTPGQGLQFLFEYFSETQRNKGNFPGRFSGRQFSNSRSEMNVSTLELGDSALYLCASSLALQGNEQFFGPGTRLTVL.

The V and J genes are TRBV19 and TRBJ1-1, with D possibly TRBD1 on 6 matching bases. The CDR3 consists of 18 residues. The V end lost 7 bases, the J end lost 0 bases, and 24 bases lay between the germline ends. The germline CDR1 and CDR2 sequences are LNHDA and SQIVND (reference sequence). DNA of the CDR3: TGTGCCAGTATCCCGATCGCAGGGGTGAGCGGGGTGAACACTGAAGCTTTCTTT. Its translation: CASIPIAGVSGVNTEAFF.

V gene TRBV7-3 combines with J gene TRBJ2-1, with D tentatively TRBD2 (7 bases). V dropped 3 bases and J dropped 5 bases, with 11 bases sitting between them. The CDR3 length is 14 residues. From germline, CDR1 is SGHTA and CDR2 FQGTGA. CDR3 protein: CASSFRGAHNEQFF. CDR3 nucleotide sequence: TGTGCCAGCAGCTTCCGGGGGGCCCACAATGAGCAGTTCTTC.

The CDR3 DNA is TGCAGCGTTGGGGGGCAGGGGGACACTGAAGCTTTCTTT. This gives the protein CSVGGQGDTEAFF. This sequence joins TRBV29-1 and TRBJ1-1; 7 nucleotides agree with TRBD1. J was trimmed by 3 bases and V by 4 bases; bases with no gene match: 5. The V gene's germline CDR1 is SQVTM and CDR2 ANQGSEA. The CDR3 has 13 amino acids.

Here the CDR3 DNA reads TGTGCCAGCAGCTCCCCCCGGGTGGGTGGAAATTCACCCCTCCACTTT. Translating gives CASSSPRVGGNSPLHF. The V call is TRBV5-4, the J call TRBJ1-6; D unresolved. Germline CDR1 is SGHNT and CDR2 is YYREEE (reference sequence). The CDR3 loop spans 16 amino acids. V dropped 3 bases and J dropped 7 bases, with 17 bases sitting between them.

V usage is TRBV18 and J usage is TRBJ1-1; D possibly corresponds to TRBD1 (6 bases). The germline V and J ends were trimmed by 2 bases and 7 bases, with 14 bases remaining between them. The CDR3 is 14 amino acids. Looked up from germline, CDR1 is KGHSH and CDR2 is LQKENI. CDR3 bases: TGTGCCAGCTCACCAGGGGGGGCGCTTGGTGAAGCTTTCTTT. Protein sequence: CASSPGGALGEAFF.

The chain has TRBV19 and TRBJ2-7; TRBD1 matches 9 bases. The CDR3 consists of 14 residues. V was clipped by 6 bases and J by 3 bases; unmatched bases: 6. Looked up from germline, CDR1 is LNHDA and CDR2 is SQIVND (reference sequence). DNA of the CDR3: TGTGCCAGTAGGACAGGGGGGGGATTCTACGAGCAGTACTTC. It encodes CASRTGGGFYEQYF.

J is TRBJ1-5 and V is TRBV5-6; D may be TRBD1 (6 bases). The CDR3 covers 14 residues. The V end lost 4 bases, the J end lost 3 bases, and 11 bases lay between the germline ends. Germline V gene data show CDR1 as SGHDT and CDR2 as YYEEEE. Here the CDR3 DNA reads TGTGCCAGCAGCCGAACAGGGCCCAATCAGCCCCAGCATTTT. Protein sequence: CASSRTGPNQPQHF.

This chain connects TRBV30 to TRBJ2-7; TRBD1 matches at 7 bases. The length of the CDR3 is 14 residues. Per the germline V gene, CDR1 is GTSNPN and CDR2 is SVGIG (reference sequence). V lost 3 bases and J lost 2; bases outside the gene matches: 7. The CDR3 reads CAWRTGFSTYEQYF. In DNA, the CDR3 is TGTGCCTGGAGGACAGGGTTCTCGACCTACGAGCAGTACTTC.